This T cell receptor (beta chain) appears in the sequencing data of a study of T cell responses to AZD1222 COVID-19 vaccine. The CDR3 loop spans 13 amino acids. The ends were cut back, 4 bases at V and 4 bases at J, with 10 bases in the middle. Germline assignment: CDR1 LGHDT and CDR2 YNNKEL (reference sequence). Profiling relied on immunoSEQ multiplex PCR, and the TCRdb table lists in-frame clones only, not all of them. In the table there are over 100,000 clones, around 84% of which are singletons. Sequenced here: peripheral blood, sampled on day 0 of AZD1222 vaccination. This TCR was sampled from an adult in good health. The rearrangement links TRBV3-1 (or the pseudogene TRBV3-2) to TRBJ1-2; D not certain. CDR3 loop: CASSRGEPYGYTF. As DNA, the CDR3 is TGTGCCAGCAGCCGGGGAGAACCCTATGGCTACACCTTC.